This T cell receptor (beta chain) came from a study of patients and donors after allogeneic stem cell transplantation. In its sample, this clonotype was seen many times. The germline V and J ends were trimmed by 4 bases and 5 bases, with 9 bases remaining between them. CDR1 is SGHAT and CDR2 is FQNNGV in the germline V gene. This CDR3 comprises 13 residues. MiXCR was run by TCRdb on the RT-PCR reads, yielding one entry per CDR3 protein. Of under 95,000 distinct CDR3 sequences listed, less than 5% are singletons. The chain links TRBV11-2 to TRBJ2-1; the D gene is possibly TRBD1 (6 bases). The TCR sequence derives from a human donor who was either an allogeneic HSCT recipient or a stem cell or donor lymphocyte infusion donor (not recorded which). It is not recorded whose cells these are; they may come from a transplant donor. Sequencing was carried out using blood, either unsorted or a sorted T cell fraction (not recorded which). The DNA for the CDR3 is TGTGCCAGCAGCTGGGGACATGACAATGAGCAGTTCTTC. Its translation is CASSWGHDNEQFF.